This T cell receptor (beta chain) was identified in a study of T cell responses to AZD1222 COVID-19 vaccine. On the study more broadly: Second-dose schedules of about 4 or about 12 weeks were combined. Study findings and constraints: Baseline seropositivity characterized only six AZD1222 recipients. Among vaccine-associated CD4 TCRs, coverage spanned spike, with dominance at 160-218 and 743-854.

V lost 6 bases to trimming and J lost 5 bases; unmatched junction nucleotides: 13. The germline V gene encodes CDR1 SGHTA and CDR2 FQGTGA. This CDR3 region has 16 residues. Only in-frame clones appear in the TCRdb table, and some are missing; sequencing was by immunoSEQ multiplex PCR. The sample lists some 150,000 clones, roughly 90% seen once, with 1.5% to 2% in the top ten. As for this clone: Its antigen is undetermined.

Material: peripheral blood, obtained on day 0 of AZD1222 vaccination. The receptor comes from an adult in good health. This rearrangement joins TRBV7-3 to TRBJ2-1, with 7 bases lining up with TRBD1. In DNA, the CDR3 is TGTGCCAGCAGTCTAACAAGGGGACAGACTAACAATGAGCAGTTCTTC. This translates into CASSLTRGQTNNEQFF.